Presented here are 2 T cell receptor beta chains from one specimen sequenced in a study of T cells in tumors after PD-1 blockade. The method was immunoSEQ multiplex PCR; TCRdb's version includes in-frame clones alone and lacks a portion of them. This table has tens of thousands of clones, 74% appearing once. The specimen comprised PBMCs, sampled after anti-PD-1 treatment. Receptors originate from a human donor with basal cell carcinoma.

This clone occurred once. This sequence joins TRBV6-4 and TRBJ1-1, with 8 bases aligning to TRBD1. This CDR3 contains 13 residues. Looked up from germline, CDR1 is MRHNA and CDR2 is SNTAGT. Trimming cost V 6 bases and J 1 base; bases outside gene matches: 1. CDR3 sequence (DNA): TGTGCCAGCAGAGACAGGGGGAACACTGAAGCTTTCTTT. Encoded protein: CASRDRGNTEAFF.

The chain combines TRBV6-5 with TRBJ2-1; D is uncertain. Germline assignment: CDR1 MNHEY and CDR2 SVGAGI. The CDR3 length is 11 residues. The germline V and J ends were trimmed by 1 base and 10 bases, with 5 bases remaining between them. The CDR3 loop is CASSYLLEQFF. The CDR3 nucleotides are TGTGCCAGCAGTTACTTACTAGAGCAGTTCTTC.